The T cell receptor beta chain described here comes from a study of cytomegalovirus exposure and HLA in healthy donors. Trimming took off 3 bases at V and 6 bases at J, with 12 bases between the two ends. Germline V gene data show CDR1 as MGHDK and CDR2 as SYGVNS. The CDR3 is 14 amino acids. Whole-study findings and limits: Most likely, a cluster of highly shared sequence variants arose as a sequencing artifact. A later analysis linked some 17,000 TCR beta sequences to HLA alleles at 0.05 false discovery rate. For most TCR beta V segments, an earlier analysis put the productive rate at about 87% or about 30% of the time.

The PCR contained 60 Vbeta and 13 Jbeta primers. Data came from immunoSEQ multiplex PCR; TCRdb stores just in-frame clones and leaves some out. This repertoire includes nearly 200,000 clones. A note on this clone: Its antigen is unknown.

The origin of this receptor is a boy aged 10-17 years in good health and CMV-seronegative. Sequencing was done on a sample of PBMCs. The chain joins TRBV25-1 to TRBJ2-1; the D gene is possibly TRBD2 (7 bases). CDR3 DNA: TGTGCCAGCAGTGAGCGGGGGCAAAGCAATGAGCAGTTCTTC. It specifies CASSERGQSNEQFF.